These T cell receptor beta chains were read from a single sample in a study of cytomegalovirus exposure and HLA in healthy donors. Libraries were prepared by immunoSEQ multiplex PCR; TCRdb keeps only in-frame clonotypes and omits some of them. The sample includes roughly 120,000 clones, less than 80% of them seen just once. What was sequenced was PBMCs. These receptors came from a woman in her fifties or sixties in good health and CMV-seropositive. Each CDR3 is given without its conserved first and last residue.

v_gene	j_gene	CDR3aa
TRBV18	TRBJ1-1	ASSDRGGTEAF
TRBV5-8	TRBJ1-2	ASSSQEELGGYT
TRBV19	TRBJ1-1	ASSIGNGVYDTEAF
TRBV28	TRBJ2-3	ASSSPGSVSTDTQY
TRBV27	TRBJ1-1	ASSSPGQGNTEAF
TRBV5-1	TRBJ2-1	ASSLDSGSSYNEQF
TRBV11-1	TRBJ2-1	ASSPRVGEQF
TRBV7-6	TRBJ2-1	ASSSVAGGQDNEQF
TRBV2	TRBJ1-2	ASRDRSLTNYGYT
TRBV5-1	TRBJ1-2	ASSDSVPSSYGYT
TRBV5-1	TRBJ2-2	ASSLGDRDAGELF
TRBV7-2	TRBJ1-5	ASSLGPDRVSQPQH
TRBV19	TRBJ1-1	ASSLTGQGNTEAF
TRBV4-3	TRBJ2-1	ASSATSGPYNEQF
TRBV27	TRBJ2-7	ASSLNGNEQY
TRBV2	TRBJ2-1	ASSEEPGYNEQF
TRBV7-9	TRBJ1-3	ASSLVSGTTQNTIY
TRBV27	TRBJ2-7	ASESRGASGLYEQY
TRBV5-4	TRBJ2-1	ASSKGTSHEQF
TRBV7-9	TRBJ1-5	ASSFGDSSNQPQH
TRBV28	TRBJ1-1	GTIWGGGEAF
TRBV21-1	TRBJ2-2	ASTSYTGAV
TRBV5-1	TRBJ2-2	ASSLGTSANTGELF
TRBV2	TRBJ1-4	ASVGQGIGGGEKLF
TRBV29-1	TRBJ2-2	SVKSGTGSTGELF
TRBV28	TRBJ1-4	ASSLSGNEKLF
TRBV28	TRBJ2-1	ASSYPALGQGGYNEQF
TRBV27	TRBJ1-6	ASSSTGFNSPLH
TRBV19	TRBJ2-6	ASSMSGAGANVLT
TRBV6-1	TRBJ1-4	ASNMGLRNEKLF
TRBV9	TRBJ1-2	ASSVDRTGSGYT
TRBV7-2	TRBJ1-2	ASSKLGGARGYT
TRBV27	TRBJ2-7	ASSPTTSGRLEQY
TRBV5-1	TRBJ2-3	ASSLEREGTDTQY
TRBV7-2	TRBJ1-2	ASSLASRQGSFGYT
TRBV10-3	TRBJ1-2	AISPNERQGFYGYT
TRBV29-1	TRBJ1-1	SVVSTEAF
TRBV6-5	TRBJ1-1	ASSPSGSTNTEAF
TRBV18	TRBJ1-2	ASSPYTDNTGYT
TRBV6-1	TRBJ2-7	ASSQGLRYEQY